This record covers a single T cell receptor beta chain. Its antigen remains unidentified. This record comes from a study of cytomegalovirus exposure and HLA in healthy donors. In the study overall: Earlier, about 180 million T cells were analyzed, and around 100 million unique TCR beta sequences were found among them.

CDR1 is SGDLS, CDR2 YYNGEE, per germline. J gave up 2 bases and V 3 bases, and 11 bases lay outside the gene matches. This CDR3 is 17 amino acids long. PCR primers comprised 60 Vbeta and 13 Jbeta primers. Here immunoSEQ multiplex PCR was the method, and the copy in TCRdb shows in-frame clones only, minus some. The sample holds around 300,000 clones, 84% seen once. Study-level findings and limits: According to the study, around 150 TCR beta chains were cytomegalovirus-associated. Only CMV serostatus was available as immune exposure information. In vitro testing confirmed a few CMV-associated chains as specific for CMV antigens.

The specimen was PBMCs. The chain is built from TRBV9 and TRBJ2-3; 8 bases are a match to TRBD2. The receptor was isolated from a woman aged 40 to 50 in good health and CMV-seropositive. The CDR3 sequence is CASSGPTGLVATDTQYF. Written as DNA, the CDR3 is TGTGCCAGCAGCGGACCTACGGGACTAGTGGCCACAGATACGCAGTATTTT.